This TCR beta chain was observed in a study of T cells in Graves' hyperthyroidism and ophthalmopathy (dated by TCRdb to 2018 to 2020). Looking at the study overall: Peripheral blood was sampled at the time of initial diagnosis, prior to any treatment. The study also compared thyroid tissue and blood T-cell repertoires from five or six Graves' hyperthyroidism patients. Prospective prediction of ophthalmopathy was tested in an independent validation cohort of approximately 19 hyperthyroidism patients and 17 patients who later progressed to ophthalmopathy. A discovery cohort of about 100 patients, roughly 43 with Graves' ophthalmopathy and 57 with stable Graves' hyperthyroidism, was used to find distinguishing TCR V-J signatures. After blood sampling, hyperthyroidism patients were treated with methimazole at a starting dose of 30 mg daily, and ophthalmopathy patients were treated with high-dose intravenous methylprednisolone. The approximately 90 discovery patients were divided at random into training and test sets in a 7:3 ratio. The paper describes TCR Vbeta CDR3 sequencing of 120 to 150 peripheral blood samples, made up of around 41 ophthalmopathy patients, around 78 hyperthyroidism patients and roughly 17 progressor patients.

The TCR beta CDR3 regions were amplified from RNA transcripts. For the first round of RT-PCR on the TCR CDR3, the HTBI primer set was used together with the Qiagen OneStep RT-PCR kit. The libraries were constructed in a second round of multiplex PCR and then size-selected and purified. The libraries were sequenced on an Illumina HiSeq2000 using paired-end 100 bp reads. Per the source publication's procedure: SOAPnuke was used to process the raw data, throwing out any read that contained adapters or uncalled bases, had a mean Phred below 15, or lacked an exact constant-primer or identifier match. High-quality paired reads were merged using COPE v1.2.5, and each unique nucleotide sequence was defined as a clonotype. MiTCR v1.1 was used to align the clonotypes against IMGT TRBV, TRBD and TRBJ reference segments. The analysis included only V-J combinations with a frequency above 0.0001, which together covered 98% to 99.2% of the repertoires. A TCS score was defined as the ratio of F50 (clonal expansion) to E x V (chaos), with BLOSUM62-based TCRdist applied between CDR3 peptides within each V-J. Welch's t-statistics and random forest reduced approximately 520 V-J features to 13, which were used in a naive Bayes classifier (R e1071). TCRdb handled the public reads itself, with Q25 trimming in fastp and clone calling in MiXCR, and kept productive beta chains. When rows share a CDR3 protein, they turn into one entry using the most common DNA and genes. The V and J calls, along with clone size, are taken from TCRdb and not from the paper's own processing. Present in this sample are more than 350,000 distinct CDR3 sequences, about 15% of which were seen just once. Roughly 20% of the sample is in the top ten clones.

This clonotype was seen many times. Its antigen target is currently unknown. Within one base of it there is no much larger clone, and no base qualities were kept. Ophthalmopathy patients had moderately to severely active disease, with a Clinical Activity Score of 3 or more, a NOSPECS grade of 4 or more, and a disease duration of less than 3 months. Exclusion was applied to patients with uncontrolled infections, other autoimmune diseases, pregnancy or lactation. Clinical symptoms, serum thyroxine and TRAb, thyroid ultrasound, and orbital computed tomography formed the basis for the diagnoses. PBMCs were isolated from 10 ml of fresh peripheral blood by Ficoll-Paque density gradient centrifugation. Total RNA was extracted using Trizol reagent, and RNA quality was assessed on an Agilent 2100 Bioanalyzer. The study at large found these results: No statistical method was used to set the sample size in advance, and investigators knew the group allocation. Ophthalmopathy was separated from stable hyperthyroidism by a 13 V-J signature model, with around 90% sensitivity and about 81% specificity obtained in cross-validation and 80%/75% obtained in testing. Most expanded thyroid clonotypes (frequency above 0.001) were also detected in blood, suggesting blood repertoires may reflect thyroid immune responses. In validation, the model predicted progression to ophthalmopathy with approximately 70% sensitivity and 72% to 85% specificity, a median of 6.5 months before onset.

The TCR comes from a woman aged 60-75 years with Graves' ophthalmopathy. What was sequenced was blood.

The CDR3 has the sequence CASSLQGGPMNTEAFF. The DNA sequence is TGTGCCAGCAGTCTCCAGGGGGGGCCAATGAACACTGAAGCTTTCTTT. Rearrangement joined TRBV28 to TRBJ1-1; 7 junctional bases match TRBD1. From cysteine to phenylalanine, the CDR3 is 16 amino acids long. The DNA shown is the 48-base CDR3, in frame from base 1. CDR1 and CDR2 were assigned from the germline V gene as MDHEN and SYDVKM. Trimming takes 5 bases off V and 0 bases off J; junction bases not matched to a gene: 9.